These 4 T cell receptor beta chains share one sample of origin, sequenced in a study of OX40 agonist ivuxolimab in advanced cancers. Some clones are missing from TCRdb's copy, which holds only in-frame ones; the method was immunoSEQ multiplex PCR. The data hold around 95,000 clones, with around 94% observed a single time. Sample: CD4+ or CD8+ T cells sorted from blood, taken in a trial of the OX40 agonist ivuxolimab. Source of these receptors: an adult with an advanced solid tumor such as melanoma, head and neck, liver or kidney cancer.

The chain has TRBV11-2 and TRBJ2-7; weak D call: TRBD1 (5 bases). Germline V gene lookup returns CDR1 SGHAT and CDR2 FQNNGV. There are 13 residues in the CDR3. Trimming stripped 0 bases from V and 7 bases from J, with 10 bases between. This chain's CDR3 is CASSLDRKGEQYV. CDR3 coding DNA: TGTGCCAGCAGCTTAGATCGTAAGGGGGAGCAGTACGTC.

This rearrangement joins TRBV6-5 to TRBJ2-1; D unclear. The V gene's germline CDR1 is MNHEY and CDR2 SVGAGI. Trimming left V 7 bases short and J 3 bases short, with 7 bases between. This CDR3 has 12 residues. CDR3 in DNA: TGTGCCAGCATCGGCTACTACAATGAGCAGTTCTTC. It translates to CASIGYYNEQFF.

This sequence joins TRBV6-6 and TRBJ2-1, with 9 nucleotides matching TRBD2. This CDR3 region has 14 residues. Germline V gene sequence: CDR1 MNHNY, CDR2 SVGAGI (reference sequence). The V segment lost 7 bases and the J segment 6 bases; nucleotides outside the gene matches: 7. For the CDR3, the DNA is TGTGCCAGCACCTGGGGTAGCGGGAGCAATGAGCAGTTCTTC. This sequence encodes CASTWGSGSNEQFF.

V gene TRBV7-2 combines with J gene TRBJ2-6; TRBD1 agrees at 9 bases. The trim removed 4 bases at V and 2 bases at J, leaving 3 bases unmatched. Per the germline V gene, CDR1 is SGHTA and CDR2 is FQGNSA. This CDR3 is 16 amino acids long. The CDR3 DNA reads as TGTGCCAGCAGCTCCGGGACAGGGACTGGGGCCAACGTCCTGACTTTC. It yields the protein CASSSGTGTGANVLTF. The full variable domain, in which reference TRBV7-2 and TRBJ2-6 provide the parts outside the CDR3, is GAGVSQSPSNKVTEKGKDVELRCDPISGHTALYWYRQSLGQGLEFLIYFQGNSAPDKSGLPSDRFSAERTGGSVSTLTIQRTQQEDSAVYLCASSSGTGTGANVLTFGAGSRLTVL.